These 6 T cell receptor beta chains were all obtained from the same sample, sequenced in a study of blood T cell repertoires in COVID-19. Sequencing was performed with immunoSEQ multiplex PCR; in TCRdb, only in-frame clones are kept and a portion is missing. The sample contains about 410,000 clones, 90% of which appear only once. The sequenced material came from PBMCs or T cells enriched from blood (not recorded which). Source of these receptors: a man between 18 and 35 years old who had recovered from COVID-19.

The J gene is TRBJ2-5, the V gene TRBV3-1 (or the pseudogene TRBV3-2), with 7 positions matching TRBD1. This CDR3 is built from 13 residues. J gave up 5 bases and V 9 bases, and 9 bases lay outside the gene matches. In germline, CDR1 is LGHDT, CDR2 YNNKEL (reference sequence). CDR3 protein: CASLQGVGETQYF. The CDR3 region has the DNA TGTGCCAGTTTGCAGGGGGTCGGGGAGACCCAGTACTTC.

The chain couples TRBV7-3 to TRBJ2-3; maybe TRBD2 (6 bases). CDR1 is SGHTA and CDR2 is FQGTGA in the germline V gene. This CDR3 is 15 amino acids long. With 3 bases removed from V and 0 bases from J, the gap between germline ends came to 10 bases. The CDR3 nucleotides are TGTGCCAGCAGCTTGACCGGGACTAGCACAGATACGCAGTATTTT. Translating it yields CASSLTGTSTDTQYF.

V usage is TRBV12-5 and J usage is TRBJ2-1, with D perhaps matching TRBD1 (6 bases). Trimming removed 5 bases from V and 10 bases from J, with 15 bases in between. CDR1 LGHNT and CDR2 FRNRAP come from the germline V gene. The CDR3 loop spans 13 amino acids. Written as DNA, the CDR3 is TGTGCTAGTGGTCCCTCTGGACAGTCAGAGCAGTTCTTC. Its protein product is CASGPSGQSEQFF.

This chain uses TRBV12-3 or TRBV12-4 with TRBJ1-1; tentatively, D is TRBD1 (5 bases). This CDR3 contains 13 residues. V was shortened by 4 bases and J by 4 bases, with 10 bases between the two germline ends. Written as DNA, the CDR3 is TGTGCCAGCAGTTACTCCGGGGGCACTGAAGCTTTCTTT. Its translation is CASSYSGGTEAFF.

This clone has only a few counts. The gene calls are TRBV2 and TRBJ2-7, with 10 bases fitting TRBD2. CDR1 and CDR2 from the germline V gene are SNHLY and FYNNEI. The V segment lost 2 bases and the J segment 2 bases; nucleotides outside the gene matches: 3. The length of the CDR3 is 15 residues. The DNA for the CDR3 is TGTGCCAGCAGTGAAAAGCGGGGGGGAGCCTACGAGCAGTACTTC. Residues: CASSEKRGGAYEQYF.

The V call is TRBV10-3, the J call TRBJ1-3; D gene unclear. Trimming cost V 0 bases and J 0 bases, with 15 bases left between them. Per germline, CDR1 ENHRY and CDR2 SYGVKD. The CDR3 is 18 residues long. This CDR3 is CAISESNQRRSSGNTIYF. The CDR3 DNA is TGTGCCATCAGTGAGTCGAATCAGCGGCGGTCCTCTGGAAACACCATATATTTT.